Following are 26 T cell receptor beta chains from one sample sequenced in a study of identical twins. In TCRdb, the 5' RACE reads were re-called with MiXCR into one record per CDR3 protein. The data hold about 240,000 distinct CDR3 sequences, with over 9.5% observed a single time. Sequenced input: memory T cells sorted from blood. The receptors derive from a man aged 50-60 years in good health.

This clonotype was seen repeatedly, ten times or more. The V gene is TRBV20-1, the J gene TRBJ1-2; 11 bases fit TRBD1. This CDR3 region has 15 residues. The ends lost 0 bases at V and 4 bases at J; junction bases unmatched: 4. Looked up from germline, CDR1 is DFQATT and CDR2 is SNEGSKA (reference sequence). The CDR3 DNA follows: TGCAGTGCTAGAGATCGGACAGGGGGCTCCTATGGCTACACCTTC. It yields the protein CSARDRTGGSYGYTF.

The gene calls are TRBV20-1 and TRBJ2-1; perhaps TRBD1 as D (6 bases). Trimming removed 4 bases at V and 1 base at J, with 14 bases between. The CDR3 has 15 residues. CDR1 is DFQATT, CDR2 SNEGSKA, per germline (reference sequence). The CDR3 loop reads CSATGPQGSYNEQFF. Here the CDR3 DNA reads TGCAGTGCTACCGGGCCACAGGGTTCCTACAATGAGCAGTTCTTC.

This clonotype was detected ten times or more. This rearrangement joins TRBV3-1 to TRBJ2-3, with no clear D. V dropped 0 bases and J dropped 4 bases, with 11 bases sitting between them. The CDR3 length is 15 residues. The germline gives CDR1 LGHDT, CDR2 YNNKEL (reference sequence). As DNA, the CDR3 is TGTGCCAGCAGCCAAGATCTCGTCGGTGCAGATACGCAGTATTTT. This codes for CASSQDLVGADTQYF.

The chain employs TRBV20-1 and TRBJ2-5; TRBD2 is a possible D gene (6 bases). This CDR3 has 16 residues. Per germline, CDR1 DFQATT and CDR2 SNEGSKA (reference sequence). The germline V and J ends were trimmed by 3 bases and 1 base, with 18 bases remaining between them. Written as DNA, the CDR3 is TGCAGTGCTAGTCACCGAACTAGCAGACCCCAAGAGACCCAGTACTTC. This encodes CSASHRTSRPQETQYF.

The V call is TRBV4-2, the J call TRBJ2-5, with 7 bases matching TRBD2. CDR1 is LGHNA, CDR2 YNFKEQ, per germline. The CDR3 is 16 amino acids. After removal of 0 bases from V and 5 bases from J, the junction contained 9 bases not matched to a gene. This chain's CDR3 is CASSQDPGLVGETQYF. DNA of the CDR3: TGTGCCAGCAGCCAAGATCCCGGACTAGTGGGTGAGACCCAGTACTTC.

This clonotype was seen a handful of times. The rearrangement uses TRBV5-1 and TRBJ2-1, with 7 bases lining up with TRBD2. Unmatched junction bases numbered 11, after V lost 6 bases and J lost 11 bases. This CDR3 spans 13 amino acids. CDR1 SGHRS and CDR2 YFSETQ come from the germline V gene. CDR3 loop: CASTEQGSGQQFF. CDR3 DNA: TGCGCCAGCACGGAACAAGGTAGCGGGCAGCAGTTCTTC.

At least ten counts were recorded for this clonotype. The V call is TRBV12-3 or TRBV12-4, the J call TRBJ1-2; 8 bases fit TRBD1. CDR3 length: 12 amino acids. Losses at the gene ends were 6 bases for V and 8 bases for J; bases not matched to a gene: 5. The CDR3 is CASRITGGGYTF. CDR3 bases: TGTGCCAGCAGAATTACAGGGGGAGGCTACACCTTC.

This clonotype was observed many times. The chain has TRBV9 and TRBJ2-7; a possible D gene is TRBD2 (6 bases). The CDR3 is 15 residues long. The V gene's germline CDR1 is SGDLS and CDR2 YYNGEE. The germline V and J ends were trimmed by 3 bases and 3 bases, with 16 bases remaining between them. The CDR3 nucleotides are TGTGCCAGCAGCGAGAGCCGGGACTCCTACTACGAGCAGTACTTC. Protein: CASSESRDSYYEQYF.

This clonotype was observed a handful of times. The chain employs TRBV11-2 and TRBJ2-5; 10 bases map to TRBD2. With 0 bases clipped from V and 5 bases from J, the junction kept 9 bases outside the gene matches. The germline CDR1 and CDR2 sequences are SGHAT and FQNNGV. The CDR3 covers 17 residues. Written as DNA, the CDR3 is TGTGCCAGCAGCTTAGATGTAGCGGGAGGTCCTTTCGAGACCCAGTACTTC. This encodes CASSLDVAGGPFETQYF.

The sample holds many counts of this clonotype. This chain connects TRBV19 to TRBJ1-4; D remains unclear. With 3 bases removed from V and 8 bases from J, the gap between germline ends came to 13 bases. The CDR3 consists of 14 residues. Germline V CDR1 and CDR2: LNHDA, SQIVND (reference sequence). As DNA, the CDR3 is TGTGCCAGTAGTATCGGCAGCAAATCGGAAAAACTGTTTTTT. It specifies CASSIGSKSEKLFF.

This chain links TRBV6-4 with TRBJ2-2; the D gene is possibly TRBD2 (6 bases). The CDR3 contains 13 residues. Germline CDR1 is MRHNA and CDR2 is SNTAGT. V lost 8 bases and J lost 5, with 12 bases in between. This chain's CDR3 is CASRGVVTGELFF. The DNA of the CDR3 is TGTGCCAGCCGCGGGGTTGTGACCGGGGAGCTGTTTTTT.

The chain carries TRBV2 and TRBJ2-3, with TRBD2 identical over 7 bases. The V and J ends lost 6 bases and 5 bases, in that order; junction bases with no gene match: 11. Germline V gene data show CDR1 as SNHLY and CDR2 as FYNNEI. This CDR3 has 15 amino acids. CDR3 region: CASRPFGGSGDTQYF. CDR3 bases: TGTGCCAGCAGGCCCTTCGGGGGGAGCGGAGATACGCAGTATTTT.

The table lists this clonotype with a few counts. This rearrangement joins TRBV11-1 to TRBJ2-7, with D perhaps assigned TRBD1 or TRBD2 (6 bases each). CDR1 is SGHAT and CDR2 is FQDESV in the germline V gene (reference sequence). The V end lost 5 bases, the J end lost 0 bases, and 23 bases lay between the germline ends. CDR3 length: 18 residues. The CDR3 DNA follows: TGTGCCAGCAGCCCGATATGGGGGGCTGGGGAGAGCTCCTACGAGCAGTACTTC. It is translated as CASSPIWGAGESSYEQYF.

This clonotype was counted ten times or more. The chain employs TRBV2 and TRBJ2-3; D remains ambiguous. V was shortened by 3 bases and J by 7 bases, with 8 bases between the two germline ends. This CDR3 is 12 amino acids long. CDR1 is SNHLY, CDR2 FYNNEI, per germline. The CDR3 region has the DNA TGTGCCAGCAGTGAGGGCTCCAATACGCAGTATTTT. Residues: CASSEGSNTQYF.

This sequence joins TRBV7-2 and TRBJ2-1; D is tentatively TRBD1 or TRBD2 (5 bases each). Trimming left V 5 bases short and J 4 bases short, with 15 bases between. The CDR3 has 15 amino acids. Germline V gene sequence: CDR1 SGHTA, CDR2 FQGNSA. In DNA, the CDR3 is TGTGCCAGCAGCCAATCCGGGACCCGTTACAATGAGCAGTTCTTC. This sequence encodes CASSQSGTRYNEQFF.

This clonotype appeared a few times. The V gene is TRBV18, the J gene TRBJ2-7; D possibly corresponds to TRBD2 (6 bases). Trimming pared 4 bases from V and 4 bases from J, leaving 20 bases between. Germline CDR1 is KGHSH and CDR2 is LQKENI. This CDR3 has 16 amino acids. CDR3 residues: CASSLSPGLNPYEQYF. CDR3 nucleotides: TGTGCCAGCTCACTAAGCCCGGGACTTAATCCGTACGAGCAGTACTTC.

This clonotype was seen ten or more times. V gene TRBV4-3 combines with J gene TRBJ2-6; D not resolved. The CDR3 has 11 residues. Germline lookup yields CDR1 LGHNA and CDR2 YSLEER. Trimming removed 8 bases from V and 1 base from J, with 0 bases in between. CDR3 in DNA: TGCGCCAGCTCTGGGGCCAACGTCCTGACTTTC. Translation: CASSGANVLTF.

This clonotype came up a few times. This chain links TRBV7-9 with TRBJ1-4; D is unresolved. This CDR3 spans 12 amino acids. Germline loops: CDR1 SEHNR, CDR2 FQNEAQ (reference sequence). Between the trimmed V and J ends, which lost 11 bases and 8 bases, there was a span of 15 bases. Here the CDR3 DNA reads TGTGCCGGCGAGGTGGTAGAAGAAAAACTGTTTTTT. Its translation is CAGEVVEEKLFF. Combining the CDR3 with reference TRBV7-9 and TRBJ1-4 gives the whole variable domain DTGVSQNPRHKITKRGQNVTFRCDPISEHNRLYWYRQTLGQGPEFLTYFQNEAQLEKSRLLSDRFSAERPKGSFSTLEIQRTEQGDSAMYLCAGEVVEEKLFFGSGTQLSVL.

This clonotype was counted many times. The chain combines TRBV20-1 with TRBJ2-1; 11 nucleotides line up with TRBD2. J was trimmed by 0 bases and V by 4 bases; bases with no gene match: 8. The CDR3 loop spans 17 amino acids. The germline CDR1 and CDR2 sequences are DFQATT and SNEGSKA (reference sequence). The CDR3 sequence is CSANLAGGLISYNEQFF. The CDR3 bases are TGCAGTGCTAACCTAGCGGGAGGCCTAATCTCCTACAATGAGCAGTTCTTC.

This clonotype was found many times. This chain links TRBV2 with TRBJ2-7, with no clear D. Germline-derived CDR1 and CDR2 are SNHLY and FYNNEI. The V end was cut by 5 bases, the J end by 7 bases, with 9 bases between. The CDR3 runs 11 residues. The CDR3 DNA is TGTGCCAGCAGTCTCAAGGCGGAGCAGTACTTC. This gives the protein CASSLKAEQYF.

This clonotype was seen ten or more times. The rearrangement links TRBV7-2 to TRBJ2-2; tentatively, D is TRBD2 (6 bases). The CDR3 loop spans 14 amino acids. Trimming pared 3 bases from V and 7 bases from J, leaving 12 bases between. Germline assignment: CDR1 SGHTA and CDR2 FQGNSA. The CDR3 DNA reads TGTGCCAGCAGCTTCGGAACGGGGGACGGGGAGCTGTTTTTT. Its protein is CASSFGTGDGELFF.

At least ten counts were recorded for this clonotype. The rearrangement uses TRBV20-1 and TRBJ2-3, with 11 positions matching TRBD2. The CDR3 has 16 residues. Germline CDR1 is DFQATT and CDR2 is SNEGSKA (reference sequence). Germline trimming cut 2 bases from V and 2 bases from J; bases unmatched to any gene: 6. CDR3 sequence reads: CSARTGTSGYTDTQYF. The CDR3 nucleotides are TGCAGTGCTAGAACTGGGACTAGCGGATACACAGATACGCAGTATTTT.

This clonotype was detected many times. The rearrangement links TRBV30 to TRBJ1-3, with D possibly matching TRBD1 (6 bases). The V and J ends lost 3 bases and 7 bases respectively, with 25 bases between them. CDR1 is GTSNPN, CDR2 SVGIG, per germline (reference sequence). The CDR3 extends over 17 amino acids. The CDR3 DNA reads as TGTGCCTGGAGCGGTCAGACCGGGACAATTGCCACCAACACCATATATTTT. It translates to CAWSGQTGTIATNTIYF. Using reference TRBV30 and TRBJ1-3 for the parts outside the CDR3, the full variable domain is SQTIHQWPATLVQPVGSPLSLECTVEGTSNPNLYWYRQAAGRGLQLLFYSVGIGQISSEVPQNLSASRPQDRQFILSSKKLLLSDSGFYLCAWSGQTGTIATNTIYFGEGSWLTVV.

This clonotype was observed many times. The chain recombines TRBV20-1 with TRBJ2-1, with D unclear. V lost 3 bases and J lost 1, with 7 bases in between. The CDR3 has 13 amino acids. The germline V gene has CDR1 DFQATT and CDR2 SNEGSKA (reference sequence). The CDR3 DNA reads as TGCAGTGCTAGCCGAGCTTCCTACAATGAGCAGTTCTTC. Its protein is CSASRASYNEQFF.

The chain employs TRBV20-1 and TRBJ2-7; D is perhaps TRBD1 or TRBD2 (6 bases each). CDR3 length: 14 amino acids. In germline, CDR1 is DFQATT, CDR2 SNEGSKA (reference sequence). V was cut by 4 bases and J by 4 bases, with 17 bases left in between. This chain's CDR3 is CSAMGDRGVYEQYF. The CDR3 coding sequence is TGCAGTGCTATGGGAGATAGGGGGGTTTACGAGCAGTACTTC.

This rearrangement joins TRBV6-5 to TRBJ1-2; no firm D call. V was shortened by 0 bases and J by 4 bases, with 12 bases between the two germline ends. The CDR3 sequence is 15 residues long. Germline-derived CDR1 and CDR2 are MNHEY and SVGAGI. CDR3 sequence reads: CASSYSPVGSYGYTF. In nucleotides, the CDR3 is TGTGCCAGCAGTTACTCGCCAGTCGGATCCTATGGCTACACCTTC.